This T cell receptor (beta chain) was sequenced during a study of T-cell memory formation after mild COVID-19. Study-level background: TCR clusters were mostly confined to one donor each. Findings and caveats of the study: The finding that pre-infection memory included some responding clones suggested that cross-reactive memory joined. Clones shrinking between day 15 and 85 showed a balanced CD4/CD8 split, and those that grew later tilted toward CD4+.

Germline V gene lookup returns CDR1 SQVTM and CDR2 ANQGSEA. The CDR3 loop spans 14 amino acids. The V gene end was trimmed by 3 bases and the J gene end by 2 bases; junction bases not matched to a gene: 3. In its sample, this clonotype was seen a few times. Its cognate antigen is unknown. TCRalpha and TCRbeta libraries used 5'RACE with constant-segment primers and UMIs. TCRdb ran MiXCR on the 5' RACE reads and lists one entry per CDR3 protein. Of 580,000 or so distinct CDR3 sequences in the sample, approximately 15% are singletons; the top ten hold roughly 8%. The chain couples TRBV29-1 to TRBJ2-3, with TRBD2 matching 9 bases. Material: PBMCs or a T cell subset sorted from them (not recorded which). This sequence originates from an adult woman who had mild COVID-19 (a few samples of this study predate the infection). Cell type and time point are not known. CDR3 residues: CSVDSGGDTDTQYF. CDR3 coding DNA: TGCAGCGTTGATAGCGGGGGAGACACAGATACGCAGTATTTT.